A single sample is the source of the 24 T cell receptor beta chains below, sequenced in a study of blood T cell repertoires in COVID-19. Here immunoSEQ multiplex PCR was the method, and the copy in TCRdb shows in-frame clones only, minus some. The sample contains roughly 200,000 clones, over 65% of which appear only once. Material for sequencing was peripheral blood. The receptors here all came from an older person with COVID-19, enrolled during active disease.

V and J are TRBV27 and TRBJ2-2; 10 positions agree with TRBD2. This CDR3 is built from 15 residues. Germline CDR1 reads MNHEY; CDR2 reads SMNVEV (reference sequence). V lost 2 bases, J lost 6 bases, and 3 bases stayed unmatched. The chain's CDR3 is CASSLTSGVAGELFF. CDR3 nucleotide sequence: TGTGCCAGCAGTTTAACTAGCGGGGTAGCCGGGGAGCTGTTTTTT.

The V and J genes are TRBV19 and TRBJ1-1, with D unresolved. Germline V CDR1 and CDR2: LNHDA, SQIVND (reference sequence). The CDR3 is made up of 14 amino acids. Between the trimmed V and J ends, which lost 1 base and 1 base, there was a span of 7 bases. The DNA for the CDR3 is TGTGCCAGTAGTATAGTGGGCCAGAACACTGAAGCTTTCTTT. Translated: CASSIVGQNTEAFF.

This chain links TRBV6-2 or TRBV6-3 with TRBJ1-2; 8 bases line up with TRBD1. The CDR3 runs 17 residues. Trimming at V came to 5 bases and at J to 4 bases, leaving 15 bases not matched to a gene. Per germline, CDR1 MNHEY and CDR2 SVGEGT. This CDR3 reads CASSHGRGRPLGYGYTF. For the CDR3, the DNA is TGTGCCAGCAGTCATGGCAGGGGGCGTCCCCTAGGCTATGGCTACACCTTC.

The rearrangement uses TRBV6-6 and TRBJ2-7, with a tentative D call TRBD1 (6 bases). Trimming stripped 5 bases from V and 4 bases from J, with 9 bases between. The germline gives CDR1 MNHNY, CDR2 SVGAGI (reference sequence). The CDR3 has 12 residues. This CDR3 reads CASSSRGYEQYF. CDR3 nucleotide sequence: TGTGCCAGCAGTAGTAGGGGGTACGAGCAGTACTTC.

J is TRBJ1-1 and V is TRBV10-3; TRBD1 is a possible D gene (5 bases). Between the trimmed V and J ends, which lost 10 bases and 1 base, there was a span of 13 bases. CDR3 length equals 13 residues. Germline V CDR1 and CDR2: ENHRY, SYGVKD. The CDR3 is CATNNDRNTEAFF. The CDR3 bases are TGTGCCACCAATAACGACAGGAACACTGAAGCTTTCTTT.

The chain combines TRBV10-3 with TRBJ1-1; unclear D gene. CDR3 length: 12 amino acids. Trimming shortened V by 6 bases and J by 1 base, and 6 bases separated the two germline ends. Germline CDR1 is ENHRY and CDR2 is SYGVKD. This chain's CDR3 is CAISASNTEAFF. CDR3 coding DNA: TGTGCCATCAGCGCGTCGAACACTGAAGCTTTCTTT.

The chain couples TRBV5-5 to TRBJ2-2; 7 bases are shared with TRBD2. Germline CDR1 SGHKS, CDR2 YYEKEE (reference sequence). The CDR3 loop spans 15 amino acids. V dropped 3 bases and J dropped 1; count of bases not matched to a gene: 3. The CDR3 bases are TGTGCCAGCAGCTGGAGCGGGGAGAACACCGGGGAGCTGTTTTTT. Translating gives CASSWSGENTGELFF.

The rearrangement links TRBV19 to TRBJ2-7; 7 bases align to TRBD1. With 6 bases clipped from V and 5 bases from J, the junction kept 7 bases outside the gene matches. This CDR3 is 13 amino acids long. CDR1 is LNHDA, CDR2 SQIVND, per germline (reference sequence). CDR3 protein: CASSPRQGDEQYF. For the CDR3, the DNA is TGTGCCAGTAGCCCCCGCCAGGGGGACGAGCAGTACTTC.

The DNA of the CDR3 is TGTGCCAGCAGCTCTTTCGACAGATCTTATGGCTACACCTTC. Translating gives CASSSFDRSYGYTF. The V gene is TRBV28, the J gene TRBJ1-2; tentative D call: TRBD1 (5 bases). Trimming cost V 6 bases and J 5 bases, with 16 bases left between them. CDR3 size: 14 residues. Germline CDR1 MDHEN, CDR2 SYDVKM.

In DNA form, the CDR3 reads TGTGCCACCAGCAGCCGGGACAGTGTCACAGATACGCAGTATTTT. As protein: CATSSRDSVTDTQYF. The chain joins TRBV15 to TRBJ2-3; TRBD1 agrees at 7 bases. The V gene end was trimmed by 3 bases and the J gene end by 2 bases; junction bases not matched to a gene: 5. Germline loops: CDR1 LNHNV, CDR2 YYDKDF (reference sequence). The CDR3 totals 15 residues.

The rearrangement joins TRBV25-1 to TRBJ2-1, with TRBD2 matching over 10 bases. Germline lookup yields CDR1 MGHDK and CDR2 SYGVNS. V shed 1 base and J 2 bases; nucleotides not matched to a gene: 5. This CDR3 region has 17 residues. This CDR3 is CASSESVGTSAYNEQFF. The CDR3 bases are TGTGCCAGCAGTGAATCGGTCGGGACTAGCGCCTACAATGAGCAGTTCTTC. The whole variable domain, filled in from reference TRBV25-1 and TRBJ2-1, reads EADIYQTPRYLVIGTGKKITLECSQTMGHDKMYWYQQDPGMELHLIHYSYGVNSTEKGDLSSESTVSRIRTEHFPLTLESARPSHTSQYLCASSESVGTSAYNEQFFGPGTRLTVL.

The chain joins TRBV7-2 to TRBJ1-6, with unresolved D. The CDR3 length is 14 residues. Germline V CDR1 and CDR2: SGHTA, FQGNSA. V lost 2 bases to trimming and J lost 6 bases, with 8 bases between them. The CDR3 here is CASSLLGANSPLHF. The CDR3, as DNA: TGTGCCAGCAGCTTACTGGGAGCTAATTCACCCCTCCACTTT.

The table lists this clone with a count of one. The rearrangement joins TRBV9 to TRBJ1-2, with 9 bases aligning to TRBD1. CDR1 and CDR2 from the germline V gene are SGDLS and YYNGEE. There are 14 residues in the CDR3. V was clipped by 4 bases and J by 3 bases; unmatched bases: 4. The chain's CDR3 is CASSPRTGDYGYTF. CDR3 bases: TGTGCCAGCAGCCCGAGGACAGGGGACTATGGCTACACCTTC.

CDR3: CASSYSPSGRETQYF. DNA for the CDR3: TGTGCCAGCAGTTACTCCCCGTCAGGGCGGGAGACCCAGTACTTC. The V call is TRBV6-6, the J call TRBJ2-5; weak D call: TRBD1 (5 bases). V shed 0 bases and J shed 5 bases, with 13 bases lying between them. This CDR3 contains 15 residues. Germline-derived CDR1 and CDR2 are MNHNY and SVGAGI (reference sequence).

V is TRBV7-9 and J is TRBJ2-1; D not certain. V lost 5 bases, J lost 0 bases, and 11 bases lay in between. The germline CDR1 and CDR2 sequences are SEHNR and FQNEAQ (reference sequence). The CDR3 has 15 amino acids. The CDR3 reads CASSPRSSSYNEQFF. CDR3 coding DNA: TGTGCCAGCAGCCCTCGGTCGAGCTCCTACAATGAGCAGTTCTTC.

The V gene is TRBV6-6, the J gene TRBJ1-5; 10 positions agree with TRBD1. Germline CDR1 is MNHNY and CDR2 is SVGAGI (reference sequence). The junction had 5 bases not matched to a gene; V was cut back by 5 bases and J by 1 base. The CDR3 totals 16 residues. CDR3 DNA: TGTGCCAGCAGTCCGGGACAGGGGATGAGCAATCAGCCCCAGCATTTT. Protein sequence: CASSPGQGMSNQPQHF.

The chain links TRBV10-3 to TRBJ1-5, with a tentative D call TRBD1 (5 bases). The germline V and J ends were trimmed by 3 bases and 2 bases, with 20 bases remaining between them. CDR3 length: 18 residues. Germline values: CDR1 ENHRY, CDR2 SYGVKD. CDR3 protein: CAISEEGQGRLGNQPQHF. The CDR3 region has the DNA TGTGCCATCAGTGAAGAAGGGCAGGGCCGTTTAGGCAATCAGCCCCAGCATTTT.

V is TRBV5-6 and J is TRBJ1-2; 8 nucleotides line up with TRBD1. V trimming: 0 bases; J trimming: 6 bases; junction bases outside the gene matches: 7. The CDR3 contains 15 residues. Looked up from germline, CDR1 is SGHDT and CDR2 is YYEEEE. CDR3 sequence (DNA): TGTGCCAGCAGCTTGGTGGCCAGGGGGCTTGATGGCTACACCTTC. Protein sequence: CASSLVARGLDGYTF.

The rearrangement links TRBV10-1 to TRBJ2-5; 7 nucleotides align to TRBD1. The junction had 16 bases not matched to a gene; V was cut back by 8 bases and J by 4 bases. Per the germline V gene, CDR1 is WNHNN and CDR2 is SYGVQD (reference sequence). This CDR3 region has 16 residues. This CDR3 reads CASWGQRDLPGETQYF. The CDR3 DNA sequence: TGCGCCAGCTGGGGACAGCGAGACCTCCCGGGAGAGACCCAGTACTTC.

The chain couples TRBV7-8 to TRBJ2-5, with D maybe TRBD2 (7 bases). The CDR3 covers 14 residues. Germline values: CDR1 SGHVS, CDR2 FQNEAQ. V dropped 5 bases and J dropped 5 bases, with 15 bases sitting between them. CDR3 residues: CASSHRGAGETQYF. DNA for the CDR3: TGTGCCAGCAGCCACCGGGGGGCCGGGGAGACCCAGTACTTC.

V usage is TRBV5-6 and J usage is TRBJ2-7; D may be TRBD2 (5 bases). The germline CDR1 and CDR2 sequences are SGHDT and YYEEEE. This CDR3 is 16 amino acids long. The V gene lost 0 bases and the J gene lost 1 base, with 14 bases spanning the gap. For the CDR3, the DNA is TGTGCCAGCAGCTTGGTGAAGAGGGTTAATTCCTACGAGCAGTACTTC. It yields the protein CASSLVKRVNSYEQYF. The full variable domain, its missing parts supplied by reference TRBV5-6 and TRBJ2-7, is DAGVTQSPTHLIKTRGQQVTLRCSPKSGHDTVSWYQQALGQGPQFIFQYYEEEERQRGNFPDRFSGHQFPNYSSELNVNALLLGDSALYLCASSLVKRVNSYEQYFGPGTRLTVT.

The chain is built from TRBV6-1 and TRBJ2-6; 11 bases map to TRBD1. Per the germline V gene, CDR1 is MNHNS and CDR2 is SASEGT. V was pared by 0 bases and J by 3 bases, with 4 bases of the junction left unmatched. The CDR3 runs to 18 residues. CDR3 coding DNA: TGTGCCAGCAGTGAAGCAGGACAGGGGGCGTTTGGGGCCAACGTCCTGACTTTC. This gives the protein CASSEAGQGAFGANVLTF.

In nucleotides, the CDR3 is TGTGCCAGCAGCGTGGCAGGGGAACCCAAAAACATTCAGTACTTC. It translates to CASSVAGEPKNIQYF. The chain carries TRBV9 and TRBJ2-4; possibly TRBD1 for D (6 bases). Between the trimmed V and J ends, which lost 2 bases and 2 bases, there was a span of 11 bases. This CDR3 has 15 residues. CDR1 is SGDLS, CDR2 YYNGEE, per germline.

The chain is built from TRBV30 and TRBJ1-2; D gene ambiguous. Trimming left V 5 bases short and J 6 bases short, with 7 bases between. The CDR3 totals 10 residues. From germline, CDR1 is GTSNPN and CDR2 SVGIG (reference sequence). CDR3 bases: TGTGCCTGGTACTTAAATGGCTACACCTTC. It translates to CAWYLNGYTF. Using reference TRBV30 and TRBJ1-2 for the parts outside the CDR3, the full variable domain is SQTIHQWPATLVQPVGSPLSLECTVEGTSNPNLYWYRQAAGRGLQLLFYSVGIGQISSEVPQNLSASRPQDRQFILSSKKLLLSDSGFYLCAWYLNGYTFGSGTRLTVV.